The clone carrying this TCR beta chain occurred a few times. Its specificity is unknown. This sample stems from a study of T cells after yellow fever vaccination. Study-wide points: Most clones from primary vaccination were detected again post-booster (about 95% CD4, 70% to 90% CD8).

J lost 0 bases, V lost 2 bases, and 6 bases had no gene match. The length of the CDR3 is 18 residues. Germline CDR1 is SGHAT and CDR2 is FQNNGV. As TCR cDNA was made by 5'RACE template switching, a universal primer site and UMIs were added. One entry per CDR3 protein, called by TCRdb with MiXCR from the 5' RACE reads. The profile shows approximately 550,000 distinct CDR3 sequences, 13% of them singletons. The specimen was PBMCs, collected on the day of the yellow fever booster vaccination. V usage is TRBV11-2 and J usage is TRBJ2-6, with 8 nucleotides matching TRBD2. This TCR came from a young man who received the YFV17D yellow fever vaccine. CDR3 sequence (DNA): TGTGCCAGCAGCTTATTTAGCGGGACCACCTCTGGGGCCAACGTCCTGACTTTC. Its translation is CASSLFSGTTSGANVLTF. The full variable domain, in which reference TRBV11-2 and TRBJ2-6 provide the parts outside the CDR3, is EAGVAQSPRYKIIEKRQSVAFWCNPISGHATLYWYQQILGQGPKLLIQFQNNGVVDDSQLPKDRFSAERLKGVDSTLKIQPAKLEDSAVYLCASSLFSGTTSGANVLTFGAGSRLTVL.